The rows below give T cell receptor beta chains drawn from one sample of a study of blood T cell repertoires in COVID-19. The assay was immunoSEQ multiplex PCR, and TCRdb's table has in-frame clones only and misses some. The sample lists over 150,000 clones, roughly 84% occurring once. The sequenced sample consisted of PBMCs or T cells enriched from blood (not recorded which). The receptors here all came from a woman aged 45 to 65 who had recovered from COVID-19. Each CDR3 is given with its conserved first and last residue. D genes are given only for firm matches. Some rows have no size entry. The others give once, few or many, or a class for an expanded clone.

d_call clone_size j_call v_call cdr3_nt cdr3_aa
- - TRBJ2-7 TRBV6-5 TGTGCCCCAACACCCTCAGCGGATCCCTACGAGCAGTACTTC CAPTPSADPYEQYF
TRBD2 - TRBJ2-7 TRBV6-1 TGTGCCAGCAGTGCCACGGGACTAGCGGCTTCCTACGAGCAGTACTTC CASSATGLAASYEQYF
TRBD2 - TRBJ2-1 TRBV4-2 TGTGCCAGCAGCCAAGGACTGGGGGGGAGAGGTGAGCAGTTCTTC CASSQGLGGRGEQFF
- - TRBJ2-2 TRBV2 TGTGCCAGCAGGGGGGCAGGGGAATCCGGGGAGCTGTTTTTT CASRGAGESGELFF
TRBD1 - TRBJ1-4 TRBV2 TGTGCCAGCAGCGAATACGGGACAGGGGGTGAAAAACTGTTTTTT CASSEYGTGGEKLFF
TRBD1 - TRBJ2-7 TRBV9 TGTGCCAGCAGCGTAGGGGACAGACCCTACGAGCAGTACTTC CASSVGDRPYEQYF
TRBD2 - TRBJ2-1 TRBV18 TGTGCCAGCTCACCCCCTAGCGTGGGGGGGGAGCAGTTCTTC CASSPPSVGGEQFF
- - TRBJ1-2 TRBV10-1 TGCGCCAGCAGTGAGTCAACAGGGTTATTCGGAAGAAACTATGGCTACACCTTC CASSESTGLFGRNYGYTF
TRBD2 - TRBJ2-7 TRBV18 TGTGCCAGCTCACCCGGGGCTAGCGGATACGAGCAGTACTTC CASSPGASGYEQYF
TRBD1 - TRBJ2-7 TRBV11-2 TGTGCCAGCAGCTTGTCACAGGGGGCCTACGAGCAGTACTTC CASSLSQGAYEQYF
TRBD2 - TRBJ2-3 TRBV7-3 TGTGCCAGCAGCTTAACCTTAGCGGGAGAGGGAGATACGCAGTATTTT CASSLTLAGEGDTQYF
TRBD1 once TRBJ1-5 TRBV4-1 TGCGCCAGCAGCCAAGATCTGGCAGGGGGCGCGGGGGATCAGCCCCAGCATTTT CASSQDLAGGAGDQPQHF
- - TRBJ1-1 TRBV28 TGTGCCAGCAGCTCGGGACTCTTGAACACTGAAGCTTTCTTT CASSSGLLNTEAFF
- - TRBJ2-5 TRBV9 TGTGCCAGCAGCGTAGTGCAGGAGGTGGAGACCCAGTACTTC CASSVVQEVETQYF
TRBD1 - TRBJ2-1 TRBV5-1 TGCGCCAGCAGCTTGTCCGCGACAGGGTCGTGGGGGTACAATGAGCAGTTCTTC CASSLSATGSWGYNEQFF